This TCR beta chain derives from a study of CD4 T cells in relation to SARS-CoV-2 and coronaviruses. Turning to the study itself: After nine to eleven days of antigen culture, PBMC TCR beta CDR3s were sequenced.

Before the COVID-19 pandemic, during about 2010-2018, CD4+ T cells were taken from unexposed donors. Isolation of CD4+ T cells took place after nine to ten days in culture. Cells permitting, SARS-CoV-2 S/N and four cold-coronavirus spikes were tested on unexposed-donor CD4+ T cells. Sequencing was performed with immunoSEQ multiplex PCR; in TCRdb, only in-frame clones are kept and a portion is missing. The sample lists around 15,000 clones, about 79% occurring once. CDR3 length equals 15 residues. V was cut by 1 base and J by 0 bases, with 6 bases left in between. Germline CDR1 SGHAT, CDR2 FQNNGV. About this clone: Antigen specificity is unknown.

The study's findings and limits: Crossreactivity was assessed only for spike protein, not other viral proteins.

The clonotype was recovered from a human donor in good health. The rearrangement links TRBV11-2 to TRBJ1-4; D unresolved. What was sequenced was CD4+ T cells from PBMCs, cultured in vitro. CDR3 amino acids: CASSLAPTTNEKLFF. CDR3 sequence (DNA): TGTGCCAGCAGCTTAGCTCCGACAACTAATGAAAAACTGTTTTTT. The full variable domain, in which reference TRBV11-2 and TRBJ1-4 provide the parts outside the CDR3, is EAGVAQSPRYKIIEKRQSVAFWCNPISGHATLYWYQQILGQGPKLLIQFQNNGVVDDSQLPKDRFSAERLKGVDSTLKIQPAKLEDSAVYLCASSLAPTTNEKLFFGSGTQLSVL.